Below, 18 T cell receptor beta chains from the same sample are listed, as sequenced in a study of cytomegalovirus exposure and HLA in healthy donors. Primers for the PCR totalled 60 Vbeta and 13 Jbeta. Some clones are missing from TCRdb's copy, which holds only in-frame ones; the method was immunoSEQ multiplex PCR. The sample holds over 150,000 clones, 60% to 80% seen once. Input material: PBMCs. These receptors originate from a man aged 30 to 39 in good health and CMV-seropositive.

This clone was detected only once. The CDR3 here is CASSPVSGRASYEQYF. The CDR3 nucleotides are TGTGCCAGCAGCCCCGTGAGCGGGAGGGCCTCCTACGAGCAGTACTTC. The chain uses TRBV7-9 and TRBJ2-7; 10 bases are a match to TRBD2. Germline V CDR1 and CDR2: SEHNR, FQNEAQ (reference sequence). The length of the CDR3 is 16 residues. Germline trimming cut 5 bases from V and 0 bases from J; bases unmatched to any gene: 7. The full variable domain, rest sourced from reference TRBV7-9 and TRBJ2-7, is DTGVSQNPRHKITKRGQNVTFRCDPISEHNRLYWYRQTLGQGPEFLTYFQNEAQLEKSRLLSDRFSAERPKGSFSTLEIQRTEQGDSAMYLCASSPVSGRASYEQYFGPGTRLTVT.

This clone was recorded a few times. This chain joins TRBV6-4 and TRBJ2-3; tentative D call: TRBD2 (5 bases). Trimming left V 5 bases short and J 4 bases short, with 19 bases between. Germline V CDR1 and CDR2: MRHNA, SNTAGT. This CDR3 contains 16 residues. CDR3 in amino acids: CASSQSFQRAPDTQYF. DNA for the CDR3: TGTGCCAGCAGTCAAAGTTTCCAGAGGGCCCCAGATACGCAGTATTTT.

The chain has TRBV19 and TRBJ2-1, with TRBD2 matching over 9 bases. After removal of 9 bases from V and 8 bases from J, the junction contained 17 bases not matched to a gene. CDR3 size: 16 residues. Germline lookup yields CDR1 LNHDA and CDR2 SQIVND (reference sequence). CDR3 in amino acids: CASKPTGTSRGDEQFF. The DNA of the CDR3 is TGTGCCAGCAAGCCAACAGGGACTAGCCGCGGGGATGAGCAGTTCTTC.

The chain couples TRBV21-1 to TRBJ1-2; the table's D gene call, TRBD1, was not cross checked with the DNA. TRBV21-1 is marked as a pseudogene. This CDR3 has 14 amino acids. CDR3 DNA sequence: TGTGCCAGCATGACACAGTCGTGTAACTATGGCTACACCTTC. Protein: CASMTQSCNYGYTF.

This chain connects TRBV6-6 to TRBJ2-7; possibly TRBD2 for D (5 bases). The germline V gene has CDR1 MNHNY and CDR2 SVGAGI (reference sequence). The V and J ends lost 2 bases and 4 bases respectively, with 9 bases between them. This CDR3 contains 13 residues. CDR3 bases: TGTGCCAGCAGTTACATCGGAGGTTACGAGCAGTACTTC. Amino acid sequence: CASSYIGGYEQYF.

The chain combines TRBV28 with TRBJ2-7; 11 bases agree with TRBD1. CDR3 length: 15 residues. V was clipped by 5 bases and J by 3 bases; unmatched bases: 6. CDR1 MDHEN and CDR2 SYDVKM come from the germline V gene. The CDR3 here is CASSQTGTGGYEQYF. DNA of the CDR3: TGTGCCAGCAGTCAAACCGGGACAGGGGGCTACGAGCAGTACTTC.

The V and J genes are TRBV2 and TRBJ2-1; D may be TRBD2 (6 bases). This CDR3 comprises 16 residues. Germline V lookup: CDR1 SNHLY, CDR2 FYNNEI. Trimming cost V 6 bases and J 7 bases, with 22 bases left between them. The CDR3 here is CASSVTWGAAGNEQFF. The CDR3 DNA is TGTGCCAGCAGCGTTACTTGGGGAGCCGCGGGGAATGAGCAGTTCTTC. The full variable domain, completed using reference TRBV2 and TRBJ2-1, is EPEVTQTPSHQVTQMGQEVILRCVPISNHLYFYWYRQILGQKVEFLVSFYNNEISEKSEIFDDQFSVERPDGSNFTLKIRSTKLEDSAMYFCASSVTWGAAGNEQFFGPGTRLTVL.

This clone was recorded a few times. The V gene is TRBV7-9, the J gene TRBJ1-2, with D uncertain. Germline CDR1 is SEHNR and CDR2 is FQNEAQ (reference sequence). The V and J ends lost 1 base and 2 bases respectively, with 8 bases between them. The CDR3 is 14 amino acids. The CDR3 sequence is CASSLVGGNYGYTF. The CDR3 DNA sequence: TGTGCCAGCAGCTTAGTCGGCGGGAACTATGGCTACACCTTC.

CDR3 nucleotide sequence: TGTGCCAGCAGCATAGAAAGAGTCTCCTACGAGCAGTACTTC. Translating it yields CASSIERVSYEQYF. The V call is TRBV7-2, the J call TRBJ2-7; D gene unclear. With 5 bases removed from V and 0 bases from J, the gap between germline ends came to 11 bases. The CDR3 sequence is 14 residues long. Germline CDR1 and CDR2: SGHTA and FQGNSA.

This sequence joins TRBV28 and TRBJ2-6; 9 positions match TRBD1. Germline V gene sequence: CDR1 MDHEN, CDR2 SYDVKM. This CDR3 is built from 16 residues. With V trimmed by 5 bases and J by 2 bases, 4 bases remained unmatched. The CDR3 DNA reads TGTGCCAGCAGTACAACAGGGGGCGCTGGGGCCAACGTCCTGACTTTC. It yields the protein CASSTTGGAGANVLTF.

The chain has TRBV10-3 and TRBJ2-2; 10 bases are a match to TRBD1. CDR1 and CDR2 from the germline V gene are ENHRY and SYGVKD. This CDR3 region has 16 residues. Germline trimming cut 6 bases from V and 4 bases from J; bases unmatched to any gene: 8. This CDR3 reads CAIRATGTGVTGELFF. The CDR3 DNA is TGTGCCATCAGGGCCACCGGGACAGGGGTCACCGGGGAGCTGTTTTTT.

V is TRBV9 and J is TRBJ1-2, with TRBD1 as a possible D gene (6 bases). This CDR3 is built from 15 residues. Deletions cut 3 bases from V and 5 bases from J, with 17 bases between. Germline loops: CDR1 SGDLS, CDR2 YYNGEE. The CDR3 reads CASSGADRRKYGYTF. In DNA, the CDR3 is TGTGCCAGCAGCGGTGCCGACAGGAGAAAGTATGGCTACACCTTC.

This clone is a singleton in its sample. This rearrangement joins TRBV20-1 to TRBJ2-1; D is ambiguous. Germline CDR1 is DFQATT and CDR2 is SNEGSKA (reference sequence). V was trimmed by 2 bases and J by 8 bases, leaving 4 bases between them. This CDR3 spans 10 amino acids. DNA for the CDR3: TGCAGTGCTAGACTCGATGAGCAGTTCTTC. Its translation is CSARLDEQFF.

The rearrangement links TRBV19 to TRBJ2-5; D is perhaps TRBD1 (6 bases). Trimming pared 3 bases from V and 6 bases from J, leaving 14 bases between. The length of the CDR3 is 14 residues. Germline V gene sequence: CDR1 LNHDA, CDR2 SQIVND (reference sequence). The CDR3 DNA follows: TGTGCCAGTAGTATCCAGGGGAGAGGACAGACCCAGTACTTC. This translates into CASSIQGRGQTQYF.

The CDR3 here is CASTHELRGSYEQYF. The CDR3 nucleotides are TGTGCCAGCACTCACGAGTTACGGGGCTCCTACGAGCAGTACTTC. This chain joins TRBV6-1 and TRBJ2-7, with D possibly TRBD2 on 5 matching bases. Trimming stripped 7 bases from V and 0 bases from J, with 16 bases between. Germline V gives CDR1 MNHNS, CDR2 SASEGT. The CDR3 is 15 amino acids.

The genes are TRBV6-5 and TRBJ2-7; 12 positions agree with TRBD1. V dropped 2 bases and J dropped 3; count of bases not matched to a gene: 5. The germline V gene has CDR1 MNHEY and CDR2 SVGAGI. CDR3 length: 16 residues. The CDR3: CASSYEGTGGVYEQYF. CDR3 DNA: TGTGCCAGCAGTTACGAAGGGACAGGGGGCGTCTACGAGCAGTACTTC.

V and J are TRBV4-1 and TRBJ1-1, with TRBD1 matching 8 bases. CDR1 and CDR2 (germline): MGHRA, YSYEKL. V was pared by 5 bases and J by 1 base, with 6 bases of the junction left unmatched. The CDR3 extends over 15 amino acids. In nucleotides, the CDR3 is TGCGCCAGCAGCACCCCGGGACAGGAGAACACTGAAGCTTTCTTT. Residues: CASSTPGQENTEAFF.

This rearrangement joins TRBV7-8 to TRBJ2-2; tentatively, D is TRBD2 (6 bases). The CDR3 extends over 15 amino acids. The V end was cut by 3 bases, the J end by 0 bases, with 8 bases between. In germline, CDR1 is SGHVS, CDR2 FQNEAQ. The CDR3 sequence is CASSFRDSNTGELFF. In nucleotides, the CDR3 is TGTGCCAGCAGCTTCAGGGACTCGAACACCGGGGAGCTGTTTTTT.